The clone carrying this T cell receptor beta chain was seen a few times. The sample is drawn from a study of CD8 T cells in ankylosing spondylitis. TCRdb fed the 5' RACE reads into MiXCR, producing one record per CDR3 protein. The data hold about 280,000 distinct CDR3 sequences, with 20% observed a single time. The ends were cut back, 2 bases at V and 1 base at J, with 11 bases in the middle. CDR1 is DFQATT, CDR2 SNEGSKA, per germline (reference sequence). This CDR3 has 14 residues. Sequencing was done on a sample of blood, either unsorted or a sorted T cell fraction (not recorded which). The receptor comes from a male donor with ankylosing spondylitis or in good health (not recorded which). The V and J genes are TRBV20-1 and TRBJ1-1, with D possibly TRBD1 on 6 matching bases. CDR3 DNA: TGCAGTGCTAGACCGGGACACGGGAACACTGAAGCTTTCTTT. Translated, it gives CSARPGHGNTEAFF.